A single sample gave rise to the 8 T cell receptor beta chains below, sequenced in a study of radiation and T cells in renal cell carcinoma. Stated treatment: 15 Gy SBRT to primary tumor, nephrectomy 4 weeks later. The assay was immunoSEQ multiplex PCR, and TCRdb's table has in-frame clones only and misses some. The data show fewer than 25,000 clones, around 47% seen once. Source: tumor tissue, taken from a patient whose treatment included radiotherapy and nephrectomy. Receptors originate from a woman between 50 and 59 years old with renal cell carcinoma.

This clone was observed at least ten times. This rearrangement joins TRBV6-5 to TRBJ1-3; weak D call: TRBD1 (5 bases). This CDR3 contains 15 residues. V was pared by 6 bases and J by 0 bases, with 12 bases between. Germline CDR1 and CDR2: MNHEY and SVGAGI. The DNA for the CDR3 is TGTGCCAGCAGGCCCCCAGGGACCTCTGGAAACACCATATATTTT. This translates into CASRPPGTSGNTIYF.

The rearrangement uses TRBV7-2 and TRBJ2-2; the match to TRBD2 covers 10 bases. Germline trimming cut 5 bases from V and 1 base from J; bases unmatched to any gene: 4. Germline loops: CDR1 SGHTA, CDR2 FQGNSA. The CDR3 covers 16 residues. The CDR3 nucleotides read TGTGCCAGCAGCATACTAGCGGGGTTGAACACCGGGGAGCTGTTTTTT. This gives the protein CASSILAGLNTGELFF.

The genes are TRBV6-5 and TRBJ1-2; D gene uncertain. Germline lookup yields CDR1 MNHEY and CDR2 SVGAGI. This CDR3 has 16 amino acids. V lost 0 bases to trimming and J lost 3 bases, with 14 bases between them. In DNA, the CDR3 is TGTGCCAGCAGTTACTCTTATGAGAAGGAAGACTATGGCTACACCTTC. It specifies CASSYSYEKEDYGYTF.

This clone occurred a few times. The V call is TRBV4-1, the J call TRBJ1-2; D perhaps matches TRBD1 (5 bases). The CDR3 sequence is 14 residues long. V was cut by 0 bases and J by 4 bases, with 9 bases left in between. Germline CDR1 and CDR2: MGHRA and YSYEKL. Here the CDR3 DNA reads TGCGCCAGCAGCCAAGATGTCGGGGGCTATGGCTACACCTTC. It translates to CASSQDVGGYGYTF.

This clone has just a few counts. The J gene is TRBJ1-5, the V gene TRBV4-3, with TRBD1 as a possible D gene (6 bases). The V end lost 0 bases, the J end lost 6 bases, and 12 bases lay between the germline ends. Per the germline V gene, CDR1 is LGHNA and CDR2 is YSLEER. The CDR3 runs to 15 residues. CDR3 sequence reads: CASSQETGLFQPQHF. Written as DNA, the CDR3 is TGCGCCAGCAGCCAAGAGACAGGACTTTTTCAGCCCCAGCATTTT.

In its sample, this clone was seen many times. V usage is TRBV11-2 and J usage is TRBJ2-7, with D possibly TRBD2 on 6 matching bases. Germline lookup yields CDR1 SGHAT and CDR2 FQNNGV. Trimming removed 3 bases from V and 3 bases from J, with 12 bases in between. This CDR3 is built from 14 residues. CDR3 sequence (DNA): TGTGCCAGCAGCTTGGGCCGGGAGAACTACGAGCAGTACTTC. This gives the protein CASSLGRENYEQYF.

This clone was counted a few times. The CDR3 loop reads CSASSGTTFF. In DNA, the CDR3 is TGCAGCGCAAGCTCCGGGACGACTTTCTTT. This chain links TRBV29-1 with TRBJ1-1; D may be TRBD1 (5 bases). CDR3 length equals 10 residues. Trimming stripped 7 bases from V and 12 bases from J, with 15 bases between. Germline V gives CDR1 SQVTM, CDR2 ANQGSEA.

This chain connects TRBV19 to TRBJ1-2, with TRBD1 matching 7 bases. Germline CDR1 and CDR2: LNHDA and SQIVND (reference sequence). This CDR3 comprises 14 residues. Unmatched junction bases numbered 5, after V lost 3 bases and J lost 4 bases. The CDR3 loop is CASSIRGVPYGYTF. CDR3 bases: TGTGCCAGTAGTATCAGGGGGGTCCCCTATGGCTACACCTTC.